This T cell receptor beta chain originates from a study of shared clonotypes between healthy human individuals. Concerning this clone: Its specificity is not known.

Cells designated naive CD8 were CD45RO-negative and were positively selected for CCR7, with terminally differentiated effector memory CD45RA+ cells excluded. Notes on the study in general: Sharing across four donors was highest in naive CD4 (around 5%) and lowest in memory CD8 (0.4%). Estimated richness values were generally larger in naive subsets than in memory subsets.

In the authors' methods: Junction-only immunoSEQ data arrived without quality scores, meaning filtering differed. Data came from immunoSEQ multiplex PCR; TCRdb stores just in-frame clones and leaves some out. That table is the source of V, J and clone size, and D and trimming were worked out from the DNA. Counted here are a few million clones, 80% to 95% occurring once; the ten biggest clones make up under 2%. Germline V CDR1 and CDR2: SGHNT, YYREEE (reference sequence). This CDR3 has 14 residues. Losses at the gene ends were 6 bases for V and 0 bases for J; bases not matched to a gene: 6. The TCR originated in a man aged 18-30 years in good health. Some clones in this sample may be carry-over from other donors' samples. The J gene is TRBJ2-7, the V gene TRBV5-4; 7 bases agree with TRBD1. Sequencing input: naive CD8+ T cells from PBMCs. DNA of the CDR3: TGTGCCAGCAAACTCAGGGGGAGCTCCTACGAGCAGTACTTC. It translates to CASKLRGSSYEQYF.